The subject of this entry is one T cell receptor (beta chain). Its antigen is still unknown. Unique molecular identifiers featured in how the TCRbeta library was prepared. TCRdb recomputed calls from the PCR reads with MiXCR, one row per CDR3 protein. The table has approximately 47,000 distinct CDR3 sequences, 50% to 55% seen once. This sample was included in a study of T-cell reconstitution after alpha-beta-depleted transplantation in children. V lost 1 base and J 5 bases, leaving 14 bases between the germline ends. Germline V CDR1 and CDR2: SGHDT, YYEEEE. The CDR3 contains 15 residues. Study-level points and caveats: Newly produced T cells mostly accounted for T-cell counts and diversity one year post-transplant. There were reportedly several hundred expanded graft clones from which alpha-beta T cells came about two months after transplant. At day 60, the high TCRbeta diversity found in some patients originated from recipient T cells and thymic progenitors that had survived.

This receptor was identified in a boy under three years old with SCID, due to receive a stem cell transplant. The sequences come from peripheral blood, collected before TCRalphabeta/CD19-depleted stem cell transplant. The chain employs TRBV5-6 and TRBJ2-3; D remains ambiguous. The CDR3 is CASSLRSPWGDTQYF. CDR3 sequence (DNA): TGTGCCAGCAGCTTGAGGAGCCCCTGGGGAGATACGCAGTATTTT.